This T cell receptor (beta chain) appears in the sequencing data of a study of siplizumab effects on memory and regulatory T cells. Regarding the study as a whole: Naive T cells appeared more diverse than memory cells and seemed to be major alloresponse contributors.

On this clone itself: Its antigen is still unknown.

Generated by immunoSEQ multiplex PCR, the TCRdb table keeps only in-frame clones and is missing some. This repertoire shows about 69,000 clones, about 90% found once; its top ten account for about 1.7%. The TCR sequence derives from a human donor in good health. Sequenced material: Tregs sorted from blood.

CDR3 bases: TGTGCCTCTCAGACCCTTGGGAACTATGGCTACACCTTC. This encodes CASQTLGNYGYTF. This chain links TRBV30 with TRBJ1-2, with D hard to call. The CDR3 is made up of 13 amino acids. V was clipped by 7 bases and J by 2 bases, with 14 bases between them. Looked up from germline, CDR1 is GTSNPN and CDR2 is SVGIG (reference sequence).